The present TCR beta chain was sequenced within a study of T-cell memory formation after mild COVID-19. TCRdb used MiXCR to reprocess the 5' RACE reads, holding one entry per CDR3 protein. The repertoire includes fewer than 700,000 distinct CDR3 sequences, less than 25% of them detected once, and around 9.2% sits in the top ten. Trimming shortened V by 11 bases and J by 5 bases, and 18 bases separated the two germline ends. The CDR3 is 13 residues long. Germline V lookup: CDR1 SGHVS, CDR2 FNYEAQ. Material for sequencing was PBMCs or a T cell subset sorted from them (not recorded which). V usage is TRBV7-6 and J usage is TRBJ2-5, with unresolved D. The TCR sequence derives from an adult woman who had mild COVID-19 (a few samples of this study predate the infection). Cell type and time point are not known. The chain's CDR3 is CAGRQGPHETQYF. CDR3 nucleotide sequence: TGTGCCGGACGCCAAGGACCCCACGAGACCCAGTACTTC.